Listed below are T cell receptor beta chains from one sample, sequenced in a study of blood T cell repertoires in COVID-19. Some clones are missing from TCRdb's copy, which holds only in-frame ones; the method was immunoSEQ multiplex PCR. The sample holds about 150,000 clones, more than 85% seen once. Input material: PBMCs or T cells enriched from blood (not recorded which). Receptors were obtained from a woman aged 45-59 years who had recovered from COVID-19. Both conserved end residues are part of each CDR3. D genes are given only for firm matches. Clone size is given for some rows only: seen once, a few or many times, or a class if the clone is expanded.

j_gene: TRBJ1-6
v_gene: TRBV18
d_gene: .
abundance: once
CDR3aa: CASSPRRGDNSPLHF
CDR3nt: TGTGCCAGCTCACCGAGACGCGGGGATAATTCACCCCTCCACTTT

j_gene: TRBJ2-7
v_gene: TRBV6-6
d_gene: .
abundance: .
CDR3aa: CASSLLGTYEQYF
CDR3nt: TGTGCCAGCAGCCTTCTAGGAACCTACGAGCAGTACTTC

j_gene: TRBJ2-4
v_gene: TRBV5-4
d_gene: TRBD2
abundance: .
CDR3aa: CASSLRTSGTGDIQYF
CDR3nt: TGTGCCAGCAGCTTGCGTACTAGCGGGACGGGAGACATTCAGTACTTC

j_gene: TRBJ1-5
v_gene: TRBV7-9
d_gene: TRBD1
abundance: once
CDR3aa: CASSHNPGQGVGGNQPQHF
CDR3nt: TGTGCCAGCAGCCATAACCCGGGACAGGGGGTTGGTGGCAATCAGCCCCAGCATTTT

j_gene: TRBJ2-7
v_gene: TRBV2
d_gene: TRBD2
abundance: .
CDR3aa: CASSPPTGTSGRAPYEQYF
CDR3nt: TGTGCCAGCAGTCCCCCGACAGGGACTAGCGGGAGGGCTCCCTACGAGCAGTACTTC

j_gene: TRBJ2-7
v_gene: TRBV30
d_gene: TRBD2
abundance: .
CDR3aa: CAWDRTSGRYEQYF
CDR3nt: TGTGCCTGGGATAGGACTAGCGGGAGGTACGAGCAGTACTTC

j_gene: TRBJ2-7
v_gene: TRBV3-1/TRBV3-2
d_gene: TRBD2
abundance: .
CDR3aa: CASSGLAREQYF
CDR3nt: TGTGCCAGCTCGGGACTAGCACGCGAGCAGTACTTC

j_gene: TRBJ1-2
v_gene: TRBV19
d_gene: TRBD1
abundance: .
CDR3aa: CASSLGQGNYGYTF
CDR3nt: TGTGCCAGTAGTCTGGGACAGGGTAACTATGGCTACACCTTC

j_gene: TRBJ2-1
v_gene: TRBV29-1
d_gene: TRBD2
abundance: .
CDR3aa: CSVDGLAGTSAQFF
CDR3nt: TGCAGCGTGGACGGACTAGCGGGAACCAGCGCGCAGTTCTTC

j_gene: TRBJ2-1
v_gene: TRBV28
d_gene: TRBD2
abundance: .
CDR3aa: CASSLSWLAGANEQFF
CDR3nt: TGTGCCAGCAGTTTATCTTGGCTAGCGGGGGCTAATGAGCAGTTCTTC

j_gene: TRBJ1-1
v_gene: TRBV20-1
d_gene: TRBD1
abundance: .
CDR3aa: CSAGTELEAFF
CDR3nt: TGCAGTGCTGGGACAGAATTGGAAGCTTTCTTT

j_gene: TRBJ2-7
v_gene: TRBV27
d_gene: TRBD2
abundance: .
CDR3aa: CASSFFRGGHTYEQYF
CDR3nt: TGTGCCAGCAGTTTTTTCCGGGGGGGGCATACCTACGAGCAGTACTTC

j_gene: TRBJ2-2
v_gene: TRBV11-2
d_gene: TRBD2
abundance: .
CDR3aa: CASSPIATSGRRTGELFF
CDR3nt: TGTGCCAGCAGCCCGATAGCGACTAGCGGGAGGCGGACCGGGGAGCTGTTTTTT

j_gene: TRBJ1-5
v_gene: TRBV6-6
d_gene: .
abundance: .
CDR3aa: CASRTGTTQGQPQHF
CDR3nt: TGTGCCAGCAGGACCGGGACAACCCAGGGGCAGCCCCAGCATTTT

j_gene: TRBJ1-1
v_gene: TRBV18
d_gene: TRBD1
abundance: .
CDR3aa: CASSQSPTGDAEAFF
CDR3nt: TGTGCCAGCTCACAATCACCCACAGGGGACGCTGAAGCTTTCTTT

j_gene: TRBJ2-1
v_gene: TRBV4-1
d_gene: TRBD2
abundance: many
CDR3aa: CASSQDPTSGRLSEQFF
CDR3nt: TGCGCCAGCAGCCAAGATCCGACTAGCGGGAGATTAAGTGAGCAGTTCTTC

j_gene: TRBJ2-5
v_gene: TRBV27
d_gene: TRBD2
abundance: .
CDR3aa: CASSLRTSGKQETQYF
CDR3nt: TGTGCCAGCAGTCTACGGACTAGCGGGAAACAAGAGACCCAGTACTTC

j_gene: TRBJ2-4
v_gene: TRBV12-5
d_gene: TRBD2
abundance: .
CDR3aa: CASGLVPLLAGGPSHKNIQYF
CDR3nt: TGTGCTAGTGGTTTGGTACCCTTACTAGCGGGAGGGCCTTCGCACAAAAACATTCAGTACTTC

j_gene: TRBJ2-7
v_gene: TRBV5-1
d_gene: TRBD1
abundance: .
CDR3aa: CASSLAPGQPYEQYF
CDR3nt: TGCGCCAGCAGCTTGGCCCCGGGACAGCCCTACGAGCAGTACTTC

j_gene: TRBJ1-4
v_gene: TRBV27
d_gene: .
abundance: .
CDR3aa: CASRPPLEKLFF
CDR3nt: TGTGCCAGCAGACCCCCCCTAGAAAAACTGTTTTTT

j_gene: TRBJ1-5
v_gene: TRBV12-3/TRBV12-4
d_gene: .
abundance: .
CDR3aa: CASSLANYQPQHF
CDR3nt: TGTGCCAGCAGTTTGGCCAATTATCAGCCCCAGCATTTT

j_gene: TRBJ2-7
v_gene: TRBV6-5
d_gene: .
abundance: .
CDR3aa: CATTRDSSYEQYF
CDR3nt: TGTGCTACCACGCGGGACAGCTCCTACGAGCAGTACTTC

j_gene: TRBJ2-5
v_gene: TRBV29-1
d_gene: .
abundance: .
CDR3aa: CSVGRSGRQETQYF
CDR3nt: TGCAGCGTTGGCCGTAGCGGACGCCAAGAGACCCAGTACTTC

j_gene: TRBJ2-5
v_gene: TRBV7-9
d_gene: TRBD2
abundance: .
CDR3aa: CASSFSGTSGSQETQYF
CDR3nt: TGTGCCAGCAGCTTCTCCGGGACTAGCGGGAGTCAAGAGACCCAGTACTTC

j_gene: TRBJ1-2
v_gene: TRBV9
d_gene: .
abundance: .
CDR3aa: CASSVVTGDRSGYTF
CDR3nt: TGTGCCAGCAGCGTAGTCACAGGCGATCGAAGTGGCTACACCTTC

j_gene: TRBJ2-7
v_gene: TRBV15
d_gene: .
abundance: .
CDR3aa: CATSSLRGAGEQYF
CDR3nt: TGTGCCACCAGCAGCCTCAGGGGGGCAGGCGAGCAGTACTTC

j_gene: TRBJ1-5
v_gene: TRBV13
d_gene: TRBD1
abundance: .
CDR3aa: CASSLGGQGLQPQHF
CDR3nt: TGTGCCAGCAGCTTAGGGGGACAGGGGTTGCAGCCCCAGCATTTT